A single sample is the source of the 4 T cell receptor beta chains below, sequenced in a study of T cell responses to AZD1222 COVID-19 vaccine. Sequencing was performed with immunoSEQ multiplex PCR; in TCRdb, only in-frame clones are kept and a portion is missing. The sample includes about 160,000 clones, approximately 88% of them seen just once. Specimen: peripheral blood, collected 28 days after the second AZD1222 dose. These receptors originate from an adult who received the AZD1222 COVID-19 vaccine.

The table lists this clone with a few counts. V and J are TRBV7-3 and TRBJ2-7, with D possibly being TRBD1 or TRBD2 (5 bases each). The CDR3 runs to 14 residues. The germline V gene has CDR1 SGHTA and CDR2 FQGTGA. V shed 5 bases and J shed 0 bases, with 11 bases lying between them. CDR3 region: CASSPGRRSYEQYF. CDR3 DNA: TGTGCCAGCAGCCCGGGACGGCGCTCCTACGAGCAGTACTTC.

The genes are TRBV27 and TRBJ2-1, with TRBD1 as a possible D gene (6 bases). Germline CDR1 MNHEY, CDR2 SMNVEV (reference sequence). CDR3 length equals 14 residues. The V gene lost 6 bases and the J gene lost 10 bases, with 19 bases spanning the gap. For the CDR3, the DNA is TGTGCCAGCAGCCCACCTATGGGGGCGAGGGAGCAGTTCTTC. Translated, it gives CASSPPMGAREQFF.

The CDR3 region is CASSQDGDTEAFF. Written as DNA, the CDR3 is TGTGCCAGCAGCCAAGACGGAGACACTGAAGCTTTCTTT. The V gene is TRBV4-2, the J gene TRBJ1-1; no clear D gene. The length of the CDR3 is 13 residues. CDR1 and CDR2 from the germline V gene are LGHNA and YNFKEQ. V shed 0 bases and J shed 3 bases, with 5 bases lying between them.

This chain joins TRBV11-2 and TRBJ2-2; TRBD1 is a possible D gene (6 bases). This CDR3 contains 14 residues. CDR1 and CDR2 (germline): SGHAT, FQNNGV. The ends were cut back, 5 bases at V and 5 bases at J, with 12 bases in the middle. The CDR3 DNA reads TGTGCCAGCAGCCCCCCTACAGGGACCGGGGAGCTGTTTTTT. Translation: CASSPPTGTGELFF. The whole variable domain, filled in from reference TRBV11-2 and TRBJ2-2, reads EAGVAQSPRYKIIEKRQSVAFWCNPISGHATLYWYQQILGQGPKLLIQFQNNGVVDDSQLPKDRFSAERLKGVDSTLKIQPAKLEDSAVYLCASSPPTGTGELFFGEGSRLTVL.